Detailed here is one T cell receptor (beta chain). Its cognate antigen is unknown. As the sequencing template, cDNA was produced by extracting RNA and reverse transcribing it. Produced via immunoSEQ multiplex PCR; TCRdb's table is partial and in-frame only. Here the sample spans about 220,000 clones, more than 45% being singletons. This specimen belongs to a study of CD8+ T cells in alopecia areata. Study-level points and caveats: Patients shared TCRs less clearly than mice did, possibly for HLA-related reasons. Among the top 100, expanded CD8+ clones were significantly decreased by tofacitinib, as was scalp clonality.

This sample's treatment: oral pan-JAK inhibitor, 5-10 mg twice daily. Researchers gathered lesional scalp punch biopsies and peripheral blood from patients with alopecia areata. Germline V CDR1 and CDR2: SNHLY, FYNNEI. The germline V and J ends were trimmed by 8 bases and 7 bases, with 14 bases remaining between them. The CDR3 extends over 12 amino acids. The sequence was collected from a human donor with alopecia areata. Here the sequenced sample was CD4+ T cells sorted from blood, taken at week 4, from a patient treated with tofacitinib. The chain couples TRBV2 to TRBJ1-2, with D unresolved. CDR3 in amino acids: CASSSSFGGYTF. Here the CDR3 DNA reads TGTGCCAGCTCGTCGTCTTTCGGTGGCTACACCTTC. Using reference TRBV2 and TRBJ1-2 for the parts outside the CDR3, the full variable domain is EPEVTQTPSHQVTQMGQEVILRCVPISNHLYFYWYRQILGQKVEFLVSFYNNEISEKSEIFDDQFSVERPDGSNFTLKIRSTKLEDSAMYFCASSSSFGGYTFGSGTRLTVV.